Listed here is a single T cell receptor (beta chain). Its antigen is currently unknown. This entry comes from a study of T cells expressing NK-cell markers. At the level of the study: According to the study, TCR beta repertoires originated from sorted CD3+CD56+NKG2C+, CD3+CD56+NKG2C- and CD3+CD56-NKG2C+ T cells. Overall study findings and caveats: CD8+ T cells in roughly six donors included dominant NKG2C+ clonotypes at about 1.0-7.5%. No clear determination of HCMV specificity was made for expanded NKG2C+ T cell clones.

TCRdb re-called the 5' RACE reads and gives one entry per CDR3 protein, without DNA. The listing records approximately 420,000 distinct CDR3 sequences. This CDR3 has 13 residues. This chain connects TRBV12-3 or TRBV12-4 to TRBJ2-2; the TCRdb D gene call, TRBD1, has no DNA to confirm it. The clonotype comes from a woman aged 45-60 years in good health. The specimen was blood T cells: a sorted CD56 or NKG2C T cell subset, CD4+ or CD8+ T cells, or bulk PBMC T cells (not recorded which). The CDR3 loop reads CASRTGGPGELFF.